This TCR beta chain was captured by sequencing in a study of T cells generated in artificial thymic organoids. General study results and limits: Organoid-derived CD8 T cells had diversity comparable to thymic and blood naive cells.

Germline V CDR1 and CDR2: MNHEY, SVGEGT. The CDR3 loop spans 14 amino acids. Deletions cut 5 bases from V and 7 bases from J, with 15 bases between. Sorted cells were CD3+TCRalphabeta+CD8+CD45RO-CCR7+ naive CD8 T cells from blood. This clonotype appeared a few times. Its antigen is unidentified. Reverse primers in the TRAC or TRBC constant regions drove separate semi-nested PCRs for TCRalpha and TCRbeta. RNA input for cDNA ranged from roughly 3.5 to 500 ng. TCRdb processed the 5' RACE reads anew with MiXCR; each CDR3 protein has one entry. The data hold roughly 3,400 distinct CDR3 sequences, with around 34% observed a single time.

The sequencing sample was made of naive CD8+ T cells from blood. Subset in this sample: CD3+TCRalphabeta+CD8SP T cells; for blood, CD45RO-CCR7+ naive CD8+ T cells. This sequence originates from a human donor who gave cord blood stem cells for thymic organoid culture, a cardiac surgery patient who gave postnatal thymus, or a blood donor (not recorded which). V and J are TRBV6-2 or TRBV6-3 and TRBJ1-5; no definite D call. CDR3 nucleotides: TGTGCCAGCAGTACCCCAGGATCGCGGCAGCCCCAGCATTTT. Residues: CASSTPGSRQPQHF.